This T cell receptor (beta chain) originates from a study of cytotoxic CD8 clonotypes in ibrutinib-treated CLL. As for the study in general: On average, around 89,000 productive rearrangements and over 250,000 productive templates per sample.

The study's findings and limits: Different sampling times were used for sustained-remission and progressing patients.

Profiled with immunoSEQ multiplex PCR; TCRdb holds only in-frame clones, not every one. The repertoire has 200,000 to 250,000 clones, just over 70% of them found once; the top ten carry about 6.2%. Comment on this clone: What it binds is not known.

The receptor comes from a human donor with chronic lymphocytic leukemia. The starting material was PBMCs, obtained after 12 months of ibrutinib treatment.

The CDR3 DNA reads TGTGCCAGCAGTGTTAGGCAGGGGTCTTCACCCCTCCACTTT. Amino acids: CASSVRQGSSPLHF. The chain joins TRBV2 to TRBJ1-6, with a tentative D call TRBD1 (6 bases). Trimming left V 4 bases short and J 9 bases short, with 13 bases between. The CDR3 is 14 amino acids. Germline V gene data show CDR1 as SNHLY and CDR2 as FYNNEI. Drawing the rest from reference TRBV2 and TRBJ1-6, the complete variable domain is EPEVTQTPSHQVTQMGQEVILRCVPISNHLYFYWYRQILGQKVEFLVSFYNNEISEKSEIFDDQFSVERPDGSNFTLKIRSTKLEDSAMYFCASSVRQGSSPLHFGNGTRLTVT.